This T cell receptor beta chain is drawn from a study of T cell responses to AZD1222 COVID-19 vaccine. The ends lost 1 base at V and 3 bases at J; junction bases unmatched: 8. Germline V lookup: CDR1 SGHTA, CDR2 FQGNSA. The CDR3 length is 17 residues. Study observations and caveats: Clonal diversity was possibly underestimated; the donors were predominantly white British and more often female. Repertoires were sampled only after the peak T cell response. Spike as a whole was targeted by vaccine-associated CD4 TCRs, dominant at 160-218 and 743-854.

This clone occurred once. Its antigen is unknown. Analyses pooled second doses at about 4 or about 12 weeks. TCRdb's table, derived via immunoSEQ multiplex PCR, lists solely in-frame clones and lacks some. The sample has about 140,000 clones; approximately 89% are singletons. The chain recombines TRBV7-2 with TRBJ2-3; 9 bases agree with TRBD2. Material: peripheral blood, obtained 28 days after the second AZD1222 dose. The clonotype was recovered from an adult who received the AZD1222 COVID-19 vaccine. The DNA of the CDR3 is TGTGCCAGCAGCTTAGATCCAGCGGGGGGAGGAACAGATACGCAGTATTTT. It yields the protein CASSLDPAGGGTDTQYF.